Below, 29 T cell receptor beta chains from the same sample are listed, as sequenced in a study of molecular identifiers for immune sequencing clone quantification. Each CDR3 protein gets one entry after TCRdb re-called the PCR reads with MiXCR. The sample lists about 640,000 distinct CDR3 sequences, 15% to 20% occurring once. Sequencing was performed on naive CD8+ T cells from blood, with Jurkat cell RNA spiked in. Subset indicated: FACS-sorted CD8+CD4-CCR7+CD45RA+ naive T cells. These receptors originate from a human donor in good health. Some libraries in this study had Jurkat cell RNA spiked in.

The V call is TRBV20-1, the J call TRBJ1-3; 10 bases agree with TRBD1. V lost 2 bases and J lost 7; bases outside the gene matches: 11. The CDR3 is 16 residues long. Germline CDR1 and CDR2: DFQATT and SNEGSKA (reference sequence). In DNA form, the CDR3 reads TGCAGTGCTAGACCATGGGCGGGACAGGGGAGCAACACCATATATTTT. It codes for CSARPWAGQGSNTIYF.

V and J are TRBV30 and TRBJ2-7, with 7 bases that match TRBD2. The trim removed 1 base at V and 2 bases at J, leaving 2 bases unmatched. Germline loops: CDR1 GTSNPN, CDR2 SVGIG (reference sequence). CDR3 length: 13 amino acids. In nucleotides, the CDR3 is TGTGCCTGGAGTGGCGGGAGTGCCTACGAGCAGTACTTC. This sequence encodes CAWSGGSAYEQYF.

In this sample, this clonotype turned up many times. The chain recombines TRBV6-4 with TRBJ2-1; 7 bases agree with TRBD2. The germline V gene has CDR1 MRHNA and CDR2 SNTAGT. V lost 1 base, J lost 14 bases, and 8 bases stayed unmatched. The CDR3 runs 13 residues. The CDR3: CASSDFLAAGEFF. Written as DNA, the CDR3 is TGTGCCAGCAGTGACTTCCTAGCGGCCGGGGAGTTCTTC.

This clonotype came up many times. The rearrangement links TRBV6-5 to TRBJ2-4; no firm D call. CDR1 is MNHEY and CDR2 is SVGAGI in the germline V gene. The CDR3 totals 15 residues. Trimming shortened V by 0 bases and J by 8 bases, and 14 bases separated the two germline ends. The CDR3 here is CASSYSSMGWDIQYF. Here the CDR3 DNA reads TGTGCCAGCAGTTACTCTTCGATGGGCTGGGACATTCAGTACTTC.

This clonotype was counted at least ten times. The chain links TRBV29-1 to TRBJ2-4; TRBD2 is a possible D gene (6 bases). Germline assignment: CDR1 SQVTM and CDR2 ANQGSEA. V lost 0 bases and J lost 2, with 11 bases in between. CDR3 length: 15 residues. The CDR3 loop is CSVEDPRETKNIQYF. CDR3 in DNA: TGCAGCGTTGAAGATCCCCGGGAGACCAAAAACATTCAGTACTTC.

This clonotype was observed at least ten times. V usage is TRBV5-6 and J usage is TRBJ2-2; 7 bases fit TRBD1. Germline V gene lookup returns CDR1 SGHDT and CDR2 YYEEEE. V lost 3 bases, J lost 5 bases, and 4 bases stayed unmatched. The CDR3 spans 14 residues. CDR3 sequence reads: CASSSGGLTGELFF. The CDR3 bases are TGTGCCAGCAGCTCAGGGGGTCTGACCGGGGAGCTGTTTTTT.

J is TRBJ1-5 and V is TRBV7-9; perhaps TRBD1 as D (6 bases). From germline, CDR1 is SEHNR and CDR2 FQNEAQ (reference sequence). This CDR3 has 12 amino acids. The V end was cut by 5 bases, the J end by 15 bases, with 17 bases between. CDR3 in amino acids: CASSVGGGQWHF. The DNA of the CDR3 is TGTGCCAGCAGCGTCGGAGGGGGACAATGGCATTTT. Using reference TRBV7-9 and TRBJ1-5 for the parts outside the CDR3, the full variable domain is DTGVSQNPRHKITKRGQNVTFRCDPISEHNRLYWYRQTLGQGPEFLTYFQNEAQLEKSRLLSDRFSAERPKGSFSTLEIQRTEQGDSAMYLCASSVGGGQWHFGDGTRLSIL.

This clonotype was found many times. CDR3 sequence (DNA): TGTGCCAGCAGTCACAGGGGGCCCCTGAACACTGAAGCTTTCTTT. It specifies CASSHRGPLNTEAFF. This sequence joins TRBV28 and TRBJ1-1; 9 bases map to TRBD1. V shed 5 bases, J shed 0 bases, and the junction held 4 bases outside the gene matches. Per germline, CDR1 MDHEN and CDR2 SYDVKM. There are 15 residues in the CDR3.

This clonotype was seen many times. This chain connects TRBV27 to TRBJ2-7; D is unclear. V lost 5 bases to trimming and J lost 0 bases, with 17 bases between them. CDR1 and CDR2 from the germline V gene are MNHEY and SMNVEV (reference sequence). The CDR3 is made up of 16 amino acids. CDR3 loop: CASSPGAGINSYEQYF. For the CDR3, the DNA is TGTGCCAGCAGTCCGGGTGCCGGAATCAACTCCTACGAGCAGTACTTC.

At least ten counts were recorded for this clonotype. The CDR3 loop is CASSWGMNTEAFF. As DNA, the CDR3 is TGTGCCAGCAGTTGGGGGATGAACACTGAAGCTTTCTTT. The chain couples TRBV6-1 to TRBJ1-1, with D perhaps matching TRBD1 (5 bases). Trimming shortened V by 5 bases and J by 0 bases, and 7 bases separated the two germline ends. Germline assignment: CDR1 MNHNS and CDR2 SASEGT. The CDR3 loop spans 13 amino acids.

This clonotype was seen at least ten times. This rearrangement joins TRBV27 to TRBJ2-7, with D possibly being TRBD2 (5 bases). Germline V gene data show CDR1 as MNHEY and CDR2 as SMNVEV (reference sequence). The CDR3 totals 13 residues. Trimming shortened V by 3 bases and J by 3 bases, and 9 bases separated the two germline ends. CDR3 in DNA: TGTGCCAGCAGTTTTTCGGCGGGCTACGAGCAGTACTTC. This gives the protein CASSFSAGYEQYF.

This clonotype was detected a few times. The chain links TRBV28 to TRBJ2-5, with TRBD2 matching 11 bases. V was clipped by 3 bases and J by 5 bases; unmatched bases: 5. Germline CDR1 is MDHEN and CDR2 is SYDVKM. The CDR3 has 15 amino acids. Here the CDR3 reads CASSFNRLAGETQYF. CDR3 DNA: TGTGCCAGCAGTTTTAATCGACTAGCGGGGGAGACCCAGTACTTC.

As concerns this clonotype: This may be a read error: a much more frequent sequence differs by one nucleotide. The V gene is TRBV4-3, the J gene TRBJ2-3; the match to TRBD2 covers 11 bases. The germline CDR1 and CDR2 sequences are LGHNA and YSLEER. CDR3 size: 18 residues. The CDR3 sequence is CASGQDISLAGGTDTQYF. The DNA for the CDR3 is TGCGCCAGCGGCCAAGATATCTCACTAGCGGGGGGCACAGATACGCAGTATTTT.

This clonotype has at least ten counts. Sequence at one end of the junction differs from germline and may be a read error. J is TRBJ1-4 and V is TRBV7-2; D is ambiguous. This CDR3 contains 13 residues. Germline assignment: CDR1 SGHTA and CDR2 FQGNSA. The CDR3 region is CASSLAVGEKLFF. The CDR3 DNA follows: TGTGCCAGCAGCCTAGCAGTCGGCGAAAAACTGTTTTTT.

This clonotype was counted many times. The chain carries TRBV4-1 and TRBJ2-7, with 12 bases aligning to TRBD1. This CDR3 region has 16 residues. After removal of 4 bases from V and 4 bases from J, the junction contained 8 bases not matched to a gene. Germline CDR1 MGHRA, CDR2 YSYEKL. The CDR3 protein is CASSLGTGGASYEQYF. For the CDR3, the DNA is TGCGCCAGCAGCCTTGGGACAGGGGGCGCATCATACGAGCAGTACTTC.

J is TRBJ2-2 and V is TRBV7-6, with 7 bases that match TRBD2. This CDR3 spans 18 amino acids. CDR1 and CDR2 from the germline V gene are SGHVS and FNYEAQ. Trimming removed 5 bases from V and 0 bases from J; junction bases left unmatched: 12. The CDR3 region is CASSPPFGGIANTGELFF. CDR3 DNA sequence: TGTGCCAGCAGCCCCCCTTTCGGGGGGATTGCGAACACCGGGGAGCTGTTTTTT.

This clonotype was picked up many times. This chain connects TRBV4-1 to TRBJ2-3; D remains ambiguous. The CDR3 contains 15 residues. Between the trimmed V and J ends, which lost 1 base and 5 bases, there was a span of 13 bases. Germline assignment: CDR1 MGHRA and CDR2 YSYEKL. The CDR3 nucleotides read TGCGCCAGCAGCCAAGTTTATTATTCACAAGATACGCAGTATTTT. It specifies CASSQVYYSQDTQYF.

Comment on this clonotype: A much larger clone sits a single nucleotide away, making a read error possible. The rearrangement uses TRBV28 and TRBJ2-7, with 7 bases lining up with TRBD1. The CDR3 has 15 amino acids. CDR1 and CDR2 (germline): MDHEN, SYDVKM. This chain's CDR3 is CVSSPGTANIYEQYF. Here the CDR3 DNA reads TGTGTCAGCAGTCCCGGGACAGCTAACATTTACGAGCAGTACTTC.

As to this clonotype: An end of the junction does not agree with germline; a read error may underlie this. V usage is TRBV19 and J usage is TRBJ2-3; no firm D call. CDR1 is LNHDA and CDR2 is SQIVND in the germline V gene (reference sequence). The CDR3 has 18 amino acids. CDR3 sequence reads: CASSIRGSRTSVTDTRYF. The CDR3 DNA sequence: TGTGCCAGTAGTATACGTGGCTCCCGGACCTCAGTCACAGATACGCGGTATTTT. Full variable domain (rest looked up from reference TRBV19 and TRBJ2-3): DGGITQSPKYLFRKEGQNVTLSCEQNLNHDAMYWYRQDPGQGLRLIYYSQIVNDFQKGDIAEGYSVSREKKESFPLTVTSAQKNPTAFYLCASSIRGSRTSVTDTRYFGPGTRLTVL.

This clonotype was picked up a small number of times. The J gene is TRBJ2-3, the V gene TRBV6-5; D not resolved. CDR1 and CDR2 (germline): MNHEY, SVGAGI. The CDR3 consists of 13 residues. The germline V and J ends were trimmed by 8 bases and 3 bases, with 12 bases remaining between them. The CDR3 nucleotides read TGTGCCAGCTCGTACGGAACTACAGATACGCAGTATTTT. Protein product: CASSYGTTDTQYF.

This clonotype occurred many times. The gene calls are TRBV20-1 and TRBJ1-4; D is uncertain. The V end was cut by 3 bases, the J end by 0 bases, with 11 bases between. Germline V lookup: CDR1 DFQATT, CDR2 SNEGSKA (reference sequence). This CDR3 is 15 amino acids long. CDR3 in DNA: TGCAGTGCTAGCTCCTGGGAGTCAACTAATGAAAAACTGTTTTTT. Its protein is CSASSWESTNEKLFF.

This clonotype came up many times. The chain employs TRBV10-2 and TRBJ2-6; 8 bases agree with TRBD2. Germline V gene lookup returns CDR1 WSHSY and CDR2 SAAADI. V was clipped by 6 bases and J by 4 bases; unmatched bases: 26. This CDR3 region has 22 residues. The chain's CDR3 is CASSLRDSGLEIPVGGANVLTF. The CDR3, as DNA: TGCGCCAGCAGCTTGAGAGACTCGGGACTAGAGATCCCCGTGGGGGGGGCCAACGTCCTGACTTTC.

This clonotype was recorded a few times. CDR3 nucleotide sequence: TGTGCCAGCTCACCATCATTAGGGAAAGACACCGGGGAGCTGTTTTTT. Translated, it gives CASSPSLGKDTGELFF. The chain combines TRBV18 with TRBJ2-2; D unclear. Trimming left V 2 bases short and J 3 bases short, with 13 bases between. Germline assignment: CDR1 KGHSH and CDR2 LQKENI. The CDR3 is made up of 16 amino acids.

Note on this clonotype: A much larger clone is a single base away; this may be a read error. The chain couples TRBV9 to TRBJ2-2, with a weak D call TRBD1 (6 bases). V dropped 1 base and J dropped 3 bases, with 10 bases sitting between them. The CDR3 is 15 residues long. CDR1 and CDR2 from the germline V gene are SGDLS and YYNGEE. DNA for the CDR3: TGTGCCAGCAGCGTACCGGACAGTTACACCGGGGAGCTGTTTTTT. It encodes CASSVPDSYTGELFF.

This clonotype was picked up many times. This chain connects TRBV7-9 to TRBJ2-7; D uncertain. CDR1 SEHNR and CDR2 FQNEAQ come from the germline V gene (reference sequence). V was pared by 2 bases and J by 3 bases, with 14 bases between. The CDR3 length is 15 residues. The CDR3 coding sequence is TGTGCCAGCAGCTTAACTCCATCCACCGACTACGAGCAGTACTTC. Amino acid sequence: CASSLTPSTDYEQYF.

This clonotype was found a few times. V is TRBV24-1 and J is TRBJ1-2; TRBD1 might be the D (5 bases). Deletions cut 4 bases from V and 8 bases from J, with 13 bases between. The germline CDR1 and CDR2 sequences are KGHDR and SFDVKD. The CDR3 totals 13 residues. DNA of the CDR3: TGTGCCACCAGTGAAGGGACGTTCCAGGGCTACACCTTC. It yields the protein CATSEGTFQGYTF.

This clonotype was seen repeatedly, ten times or more. The chain joins TRBV7-6 to TRBJ2-3; 7 bases are shared with TRBD1. Germline V CDR1 and CDR2: SGHVS, FNYEAQ. CDR3 length: 14 residues. V lost 3 bases, J lost 1 base, and 1 base stayed unmatched. In nucleotides, the CDR3 is TGTGCCAGCAGCTTGACAGGGCGCACAGATACGCAGTATTTT. Translation: CASSLTGRTDTQYF.

This clonotype was seen repeatedly, ten times or more. This chain uses TRBV7-6 with TRBJ2-5, with 8 positions matching TRBD2. This CDR3 has 14 residues. Germline CDR1 SGHVS, CDR2 FNYEAQ. Unmatched junction bases numbered 14, after V lost 10 bases and J lost 7 bases. The DNA of the CDR3 is TGTGCCACCCAAACCGGGACTAGGGGATTGACCCAGTACTTC. It codes for CATQTGTRGLTQYF.

The V gene is TRBV12-3 or TRBV12-4, the J gene TRBJ2-1, with unresolved D. The CDR3 totals 13 residues. Trimming left V 2 bases short and J 4 bases short, with 6 bases between. The chain's CDR3 is CASSLLVYNEQFF. CDR3 DNA: TGTGCCAGCAGTTTATTGGTTTACAATGAGCAGTTCTTC.